Following are 22 T cell receptor beta chains from one sample sequenced in a study of CD8 T cells in ankylosing spondylitis. TCRdb reprocessed the 5' RACE reads via MiXCR and lists one record per CDR3 protein. Here the sample spans more than 150,000 distinct CDR3 sequences, over 10% being singletons. The sequenced sample was blood, either unsorted or a sorted T cell fraction (not recorded which). The source of these receptors is a female donor with ankylosing spondylitis or in good health (not recorded which).

To note about this clonotype: This sequence may be a read error, since a much larger clone differs from it by one base. The chain carries TRBV19 and TRBJ2-5; D gene unclear. The CDR3 is 11 amino acids. Germline CDR1 reads LNHDA; CDR2 reads SQIVND (reference sequence). CDR3 protein: CAGSISETQYF. As DNA, the CDR3 is TGTGCCGGTAGTATTAGTGAGACCCAGTACTTC. The variable domain in full, with the rest retrieved from reference TRBV19 and TRBJ2-5, is DGGITQSPKYLFRKEGQNVTLSCEQNLNHDAMYWYRQDPGQGLRLIYYSQIVNDFQKGDIAEGYSVSREKKESFPLTVTSAQKNPTAFYLCAGSISETQYFGPGTRLLVL.

The rearrangement links TRBV28 to TRBJ2-7, with 8 positions matching TRBD1. Germline-derived CDR1 and CDR2 are MDHEN and SYDVKM. The CDR3 sequence is 15 residues long. Trimming removed 5 bases from V and 7 bases from J; junction bases left unmatched: 13. CDR3 loop: CASSPVTGAGGEQYF. In DNA, the CDR3 is TGTGCCAGCAGTCCAGTGACAGGGGCCGGGGGTGAGCAGTACTTC.

At least ten counts were recorded for this clonotype. The chain links TRBV7-2 to TRBJ1-2; D ambiguous. The V gene lost 5 bases and the J gene lost 1 base, with 8 bases spanning the gap. CDR1 and CDR2 (germline): SGHTA, FQGNSA. The CDR3 sequence is 13 residues long. The CDR3 coding sequence is TGTGCCAGCAGCCGGGGTCATAACTATGGCTACACCTTC. Its protein product is CASSRGHNYGYTF.

This clonotype was detected many times. This chain uses TRBV5-1 with TRBJ1-2; D ambiguous. The germline CDR1 and CDR2 sequences are SGHRS and YFSETQ. V was cut by 0 bases and J by 8 bases, with 8 bases left in between. CDR3 length: 12 residues. The CDR3, as DNA: TGCGCCAGCAGCTTGGATCGCGGAGGCTACACCTTC. Its translation: CASSLDRGGYTF.

This clonotype was seen many times. This chain uses TRBV12-3 or TRBV12-4 with TRBJ1-2; D is unresolved. V was trimmed by 7 bases and J by 7 bases, leaving 22 bases between them. The CDR3 runs 15 residues. The CDR3 reads CASTTPGRVRVGYTF. The CDR3 DNA reads TGTGCCAGCACCACCCCGGGGAGGGTTCGGGTTGGCTACACCTTC.

This clonotype has a handful of counts. The rearrangement joins TRBV7-2 to TRBJ2-7; D possibly corresponds to TRBD1 (5 bases). CDR1 and CDR2 (germline): SGHTA, FQGNSA. Trimming removed 1 base at V and 6 bases at J, with 13 bases between. The CDR3 is made up of 14 amino acids. CDR3 amino acids: CASSLDTSRVEQYF. The CDR3 nucleotides are TGTGCCAGCAGCTTAGATACCAGCAGGGTCGAGCAGTACTTC. The whole variable domain, remainder taken from reference TRBV7-2 and TRBJ2-7, is GAGVSQSPSNKVTEKGKDVELRCDPISGHTALYWYRQSLGQGLEFLIYFQGNSAPDKSGLPSDRFSAERTGGSVSTLTIQRTQQEDSAVYLCASSLDTSRVEQYFGPGTRLTVT.

The chain couples TRBV6-4 to TRBJ1-5, with a possible D match to TRBD1 (5 bases). The germline CDR1 and CDR2 sequences are MRHNA and SNTAGT. Trimming shortened V by 3 bases and J by 0 bases, and 9 bases separated the two germline ends. The CDR3 consists of 15 residues. The CDR3 protein is CASSEEGYSNQPQHF. CDR3 nucleotide sequence: TGTGCCAGCAGTGAGGAGGGGTATAGCAATCAGCCCCAGCATTTT.

A few counts support this clonotype. J is TRBJ2-1 and V is TRBV9; D is perhaps TRBD2 (6 bases). This CDR3 has 16 residues. The V and J ends lost 4 bases and 6 bases respectively, with 20 bases between them. Germline V CDR1 and CDR2: SGDLS, YYNGEE. CDR3 in DNA: TGTGCCAGCAGCCCCAGCGGGCTAGCGTGGATCAATGAGCAGTTCTTC. Its protein is CASSPSGLAWINEQFF.

This clonotype was seen more than once but under ten times. V usage is TRBV20-1 and J usage is TRBJ1-5, with D possibly TRBD1 on 5 matching bases. The CDR3 totals 15 residues. The germline gives CDR1 DFQATT, CDR2 SNEGSKA (reference sequence). V lost 4 bases and J lost 3, with 16 bases in between. The CDR3 region is CSANGDGGPNQPQHF. CDR3 nucleotide sequence: TGCAGTGCTAACGGGGACGGCGGACCCAATCAGCCCCAGCATTTT.

The chain is built from TRBV9 and TRBJ2-1; 7 bases are a match to TRBD2. The CDR3 contains 14 residues. Germline V lookup: CDR1 SGDLS, CDR2 YYNGEE. V shed 3 bases and J 8 bases; nucleotides not matched to a gene: 8. As DNA, the CDR3 is TGTGCCAGCAGCGGAGAGCGGGGCAAGGATGAGCAGTTCTTC. Translation gives CASSGERGKDEQFF.

This clonotype has only a few counts. This sequence joins TRBV15 and TRBJ2-1, with D hard to call. Deletions cut 6 bases from V and 4 bases from J, with 7 bases between. Germline assignment: CDR1 LNHNV and CDR2 YYDKDF (reference sequence). The length of the CDR3 is 12 residues. CDR3 protein: CATRVGYNEQFF. The CDR3, as DNA: TGTGCCACCAGAGTGGGGTACAATGAGCAGTTCTTC.

This clonotype showed up many times. The chain employs TRBV7-6 and TRBJ2-1; 8 bases fit TRBD1. The V gene end was trimmed by 4 bases and the J gene end by 1 base; junction bases not matched to a gene: 9. The CDR3 runs 17 residues. Germline assignment: CDR1 SGHVS and CDR2 FNYEAQ. CDR3 coding DNA: TGTGCCAGCAGCTCAACCACCAGGACAGGGTCCTACAATGAGCAGTTCTTC. It codes for CASSSTTRTGSYNEQFF.

This clonotype occurred many times. The J gene is TRBJ2-3, the V gene TRBV28; D is possibly TRBD1 or TRBD2 (6 bases each). The germline V gene has CDR1 MDHEN and CDR2 SYDVKM. CDR3 length: 17 residues. V lost 6 bases to trimming and J lost 3 bases, with 22 bases between them. This CDR3 reads CASRPPYPGGRTDTQYF. The CDR3, as DNA: TGTGCCAGCAGACCTCCTTATCCCGGGGGCAGGACAGATACGCAGTATTTT.

The sample holds many counts of this clonotype. V and J are TRBV7-2 and TRBJ2-1, with 8 bases identical to TRBD2. Germline CDR1 is SGHTA and CDR2 is FQGNSA. J gave up 8 bases and V 5 bases, and 8 bases lay outside the gene matches. This CDR3 has 14 residues. CDR3 loop: CASSREGLGDEQFF. CDR3 DNA: TGTGCCAGCAGCCGAGAGGGACTAGGCGATGAGCAGTTCTTC.

The CDR3 spells CATSDSKGPEAQYF. The CDR3 region has the DNA TGTGCCACCAGTGATTCGAAGGGCCCGGAGGCCCAGTACTTC. The chain employs TRBV24-1 and TRBJ2-5; D perhaps matches TRBD2 (5 bases). The length of the CDR3 is 14 residues. Germline values: CDR1 KGHDR, CDR2 SFDVKD. Deletions cut 2 bases from V and 9 bases from J, with 15 bases between.

About this clonotype itself: A much larger clone differs from this one at a single base, so this may be a read error. The rearrangement uses TRBV7-8 and TRBJ1-1; 7 nucleotides line up with TRBD1. The CDR3 length is 15 residues. Per the germline V gene, CDR1 is SGHVS and CDR2 is FQNEAQ. This chain's CDR3 is CASSLEQGRNSEAFF. CDR3 sequence (DNA): TGTGCCAGCAGCTTAGAACAGGGGAGAAACAGTGAAGCTTTCTTT.

The chain joins TRBV7-9 to TRBJ2-3; 14 bases line up with TRBD2. This CDR3 is built from 17 residues. The trim removed 1 base at V and 7 bases at J, leaving 7 bases unmatched. Per the germline V gene, CDR1 is SEHNR and CDR2 is FQNEAQ (reference sequence). CDR3 protein: CASSLVAGTSGRYTQYF. In DNA form, the CDR3 reads TGTGCCAGCAGCTTAGTAGCTGGGACTAGCGGGAGATATACGCAGTATTTT.

Many counts were recorded for this clonotype. V and J are TRBV12-3 or TRBV12-4 and TRBJ2-7, with 9 positions matching TRBD2. With 7 bases clipped from V and 6 bases from J, the junction kept 13 bases outside the gene matches. There are 15 residues in the CDR3. The CDR3 sequence: CASKPRVAGVGEQYF. The CDR3 nucleotides read TGTGCCAGCAAGCCCAGGGTAGCGGGAGTTGGCGAGCAGTACTTC.

This clonotype appeared a few times. V usage is TRBV7-3 and J usage is TRBJ2-6; D remains ambiguous. Trimming removed 2 bases at V and 3 bases at J, with 11 bases between. This CDR3 has 16 amino acids. Germline V CDR1 and CDR2: SGHTA, FQGTGA. CDR3 residues: CASSLGYGGGANVLTF. CDR3 in DNA: TGTGCCAGCAGCTTAGGTTACGGTGGTGGGGCCAACGTCCTGACTTTC.

For this clonotype: A clone one base away is much larger, so this may be a read error. The CDR3 coding sequence is TGCGCCAGCAGCTTGAATCCGGGGGCGGTGGGCACTGAAGCTTTCTTT. Protein sequence: CASSLNPGAVGTEAFF. The V call is TRBV5-1, the J call TRBJ1-1; a possible D gene is TRBD1 (6 bases). The CDR3 sequence is 16 residues long. V lost 1 base and J 4 bases, leaving 17 bases between the germline ends. Germline V gene sequence: CDR1 SGHRS, CDR2 YFSETQ.

This clonotype was counted many times. This chain links TRBV29-1 with TRBJ1-2; weak D call: TRBD1 (5 bases). CDR1 SQVTM and CDR2 ANQGSEA come from the germline V gene. This CDR3 has 13 residues. The V end lost 1 base, the J end lost 8 bases, and 14 bases lay between the germline ends. The CDR3 sequence: CSVEGGAVGGYTF. In DNA form, the CDR3 reads TGCAGCGTTGAAGGCGGGGCCGTTGGGGGCTACACCTTC.

This clonotype appeared many times. The V call is TRBV20-1, the J call TRBJ2-7, with 8 bases identical to TRBD2. Per the germline V gene, CDR1 is DFQATT and CDR2 is SNEGSKA (reference sequence). CDR3 length: 15 residues. V lost 0 bases, J lost 7 bases, and 11 bases stayed unmatched. The CDR3 reads CSARDWSGSSGEQYF. CDR3 bases: TGCAGTGCTAGAGATTGGAGCGGGAGTTCGGGGGAGCAGTACTTC.